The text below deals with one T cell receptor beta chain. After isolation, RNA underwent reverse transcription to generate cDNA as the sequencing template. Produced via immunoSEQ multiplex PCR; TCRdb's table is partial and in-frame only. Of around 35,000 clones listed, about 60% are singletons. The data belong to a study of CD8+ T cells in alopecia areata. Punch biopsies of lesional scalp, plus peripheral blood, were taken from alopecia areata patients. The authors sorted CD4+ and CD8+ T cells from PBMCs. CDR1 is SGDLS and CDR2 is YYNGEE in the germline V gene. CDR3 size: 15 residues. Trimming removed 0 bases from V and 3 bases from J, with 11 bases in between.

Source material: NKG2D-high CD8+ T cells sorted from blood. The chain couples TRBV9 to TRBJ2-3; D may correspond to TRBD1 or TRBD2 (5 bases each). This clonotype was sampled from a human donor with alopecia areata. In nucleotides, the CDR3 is TGTGCCAGCAGCGTAGATGGCAGGGAGACAGATACGCAGTATTTT. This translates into CASSVDGRETDTQYF.